The 22 T cell receptor beta chains listed next were all sequenced from one sample in a study of blood T cell repertoires in COVID-19. Profiled with immunoSEQ multiplex PCR; TCRdb holds only in-frame clones, not every one. This table holds more than 45,000 clones, 75% to 90% found once. What was sequenced was peripheral blood. These TCRs come from a man between 60 and 75 years old with acute or convalescent COVID-19.

The chain employs TRBV21-1 and TRBJ2-7; the D call TRBD1 from the table was never checked on the DNA. TRBV21-1 counts as a pseudogene. This CDR3 has 14 amino acids. CDR3 protein: CASSIRDTSYEQYF. DNA for the CDR3: TGTGCCAGCAGCATCCGGGACACTTCCTACGAGCAGTACTTC.

This sequence joins TRBV24-1 and TRBJ2-1; TRBD2 agrees at 9 bases. The CDR3 covers 15 residues. J was trimmed by 1 base and V by 5 bases; bases with no gene match: 2. CDR1 and CDR2 from the germline V gene are KGHDR and SFDVKD. The CDR3 DNA reads as TGTGCCACCAGTGTTAGCGGGGGTTCCTACAATGAGCAGTTCTTC. It encodes CATSVSGGSYNEQFF.

This clone was counted a single time. This chain uses TRBV12-5 with TRBJ1-5; tentatively, D is TRBD1 (5 bases). With 3 bases removed from V and 6 bases from J, the gap between germline ends came to 15 bases. The length of the CDR3 is 15 residues. CDR1 LGHNT and CDR2 FRNRAP come from the germline V gene. The DNA of the CDR3 is TGTGCTAGTGGTTTTGGGGCAGGGAGGACTCAGCCCCAGCATTTT. Protein: CASGFGAGRTQPQHF.

The chain has TRBV15 and TRBJ2-3, with 9 bases fitting TRBD2. The CDR3 is 17 residues long. V shed 1 base, J shed 0 bases, and the junction held 5 bases outside the gene matches. Germline V gene data show CDR1 as LNHNV and CDR2 as YYDKDF (reference sequence). The CDR3 nucleotides read TGTGCCACCAGCAGAGGAGGACTAGCGCCTAGCACAGATACGCAGTATTTT. The encoded protein is CATSRGGLAPSTDTQYF.

This chain connects TRBV12-3 or TRBV12-4 to TRBJ1-1; TRBD1 matches 7 bases. The CDR3 spans 13 residues. Trimming cost V 5 bases and J 6 bases; bases outside gene matches: 6. The DNA for the CDR3 is TGTGCCAGCAGTGTACAGGGGATTCCTGAAGCTTTCTTT. Translating it yields CASSVQGIPEAFF.

The chain couples TRBV29-1 to TRBJ1-5; D not certain. The CDR3 length is 13 residues. Germline V gene data show CDR1 as SQVTM and CDR2 as ANQGSEA. V was shortened by 7 bases and J by 0 bases, with 10 bases between the two germline ends. CDR3 coding DNA: TGCAGCGCCACCCGGGGTAGCAATCAGCCCCAGCATTTT. Translating it yields CSATRGSNQPQHF.

The V and J genes are TRBV21-1 and TRBJ2-4; TRBD2 is the table's D call and was not checked against the DNA. TRBV21-1 is a recognized pseudogene. This CDR3 contains 15 residues. CDR3 loop: CASSTRLKAKNIQYF. The CDR3 DNA follows: TGTGCCAGCAGCACAAGACTAAAAGCCAAAAACATTCAGTACTTC.

About this clone itself: Other DNA sequences within the sample encode an identical CDR3. V gene TRBV6-1 combines with J gene TRBJ1-5; the match to TRBD1 covers 7 bases. The CDR3 extends over 16 amino acids. Per germline, CDR1 MNHNS and CDR2 SASEGT. The ends lost 0 bases at V and 2 bases at J; junction bases unmatched: 4. CDR3 amino acids: CASSEALGGRNQPQHF. The CDR3 DNA reads as TGTGCCAGCAGTGAAGCATTAGGGGGCCGCAATCAGCCCCAGCATTTT.

The gene calls are TRBV19 and TRBJ2-3, with 15 bases identical to TRBD2. Germline values: CDR1 LNHDA, CDR2 SQIVND (reference sequence). The CDR3 is 20 amino acids. V was pared by 0 bases and J by 7 bases, with 14 bases of the junction left unmatched. CDR3 region: CASSIDLPVGLAGGVHTQYF. The CDR3, as DNA: TGTGCCAGTAGTATAGATCTGCCCGTCGGACTAGCGGGAGGGGTACATACGCAGTATTTT.

J is TRBJ2-7 and V is TRBV27, with 8 bases identical to TRBD2. Germline CDR1 is MNHEY and CDR2 is SMNVEV (reference sequence). V lost 2 bases and J lost 3; bases outside the gene matches: 0. The CDR3 totals 13 residues. This CDR3 reads CASSLRGGYEQYF. Written as DNA, the CDR3 is TGTGCCAGCAGTTTACGGGGGGGCTACGAGCAGTACTTC.

This chain links TRBV2 with TRBJ1-2; TRBD1 aligns across 7 bases. Trimming removed 1 base from V and 13 bases from J; junction bases left unmatched: 3. Looked up from germline, CDR1 is SNHLY and CDR2 is FYNNEI. The CDR3 is made up of 11 amino acids. The CDR3 sequence is CASSEGTGGTF. The CDR3 DNA reads as TGTGCCAGCAGTGAAGGGACAGGAGGCACCTTC.

V usage is TRBV4-3 and J usage is TRBJ1-2, with TRBD1 identical over 12 bases. The trim removed 4 bases at V and 3 bases at J, leaving 6 bases unmatched. CDR1 and CDR2 from the germline V gene are LGHNA and YSLEER. The CDR3 sequence is 16 residues long. The CDR3 sequence is CASSRGQGALDYGYTF. CDR3 nucleotide sequence: TGCGCCAGCAGCCGGGGACAGGGGGCGTTAGACTATGGCTACACCTTC.

The V call is TRBV18, the J call TRBJ1-5; possible D gene TRBD1, 5 bases. Trimming removed 2 bases from V and 0 bases from J, with 8 bases in between. Germline V gives CDR1 KGHSH, CDR2 LQKENI. The CDR3 spans 15 residues. CDR3 residues: CASSPGAVSNQPQHF. The DNA for the CDR3 is TGTGCCAGCTCACCAGGGGCGGTTAGCAATCAGCCCCAGCATTTT.

The chain couples TRBV10-3 to TRBJ2-5; 14 bases are a match to TRBD2. There are 15 residues in the CDR3. Germline V gene lookup returns CDR1 ENHRY and CDR2 SYGVKD. J gave up 4 bases and V 4 bases, and 2 bases lay outside the gene matches. CDR3 residues: CAISGGLAGAETQYF. The CDR3 DNA reads as TGTGCCATCAGTGGGGGACTAGCGGGAGCAGAGACCCAGTACTTC.

J is TRBJ1-1 and V is TRBV7-9; D ambiguous. CDR3 length: 14 residues. The V end lost 5 bases, the J end lost 11 bases, and 21 bases lay between the germline ends. CDR1 is SEHNR and CDR2 is FQNEAQ in the germline V gene (reference sequence). CDR3 nucleotide sequence: TGTGCCAGCAGCGCCGGGTTCGGGATCGACCCGGCTTTCTTT. This codes for CASSAGFGIDPAFF. The whole variable domain, remainder taken from reference TRBV7-9 and TRBJ1-1, is DTGVSQNPRHKITKRGQNVTFRCDPISEHNRLYWYRQTLGQGPEFLTYFQNEAQLEKSRLLSDRFSAERPKGSFSTLEIQRTEQGDSAMYLCASSAGFGIDPAFFGQGTRLTVV.

This clone was counted once. The chain joins TRBV7-9 to TRBJ1-5; D is undetermined. V was clipped by 5 bases and J by 2 bases, with 7 bases between them. In germline, CDR1 is SEHNR, CDR2 FQNEAQ (reference sequence). The CDR3 loop spans 13 amino acids. The CDR3 loop is CASSREGNQPQHF. The DNA for the CDR3 is TGTGCCAGCAGCCGGGAGGGCAATCAGCCCCAGCATTTT.

The genes are TRBV28 and TRBJ2-7, with D uncertain. CDR1 is MDHEN and CDR2 is SYDVKM in the germline V gene. The V end was cut by 8 bases, the J end by 2 bases, with 13 bases between. CDR3 length equals 13 residues. DNA for the CDR3: TGTGCCAGCTCCCTGGGCGCTACCTACGAGCAGTACTTC. It specifies CASSLGATYEQYF.

The CDR3 DNA sequence: TGTGCCAGTAACGAAGAAGGGGCGGCTAATGAAAAACTGTTTTTT. This gives the protein CASNEEGAANEKLFF. The chain carries TRBV19 and TRBJ1-4; possibly TRBD1 for D (5 bases). The CDR3 spans 15 residues. The V gene's germline CDR1 is LNHDA and CDR2 SQIVND (reference sequence). V dropped 7 bases and J dropped 3 bases, with 15 bases sitting between them.

The V call is TRBV28, the J call TRBJ2-7, with 7 positions matching TRBD2. Per the germline V gene, CDR1 is MDHEN and CDR2 is SYDVKM. The ends lost 2 bases at V and 2 bases at J; junction bases unmatched: 3. The CDR3 has 14 amino acids. CDR3 region: CASSLAGATYEQYF. CDR3 in DNA: TGTGCCAGCAGTTTAGCGGGAGCGACCTACGAGCAGTACTTC. Combining the CDR3 with reference TRBV28 and TRBJ2-7 gives the whole variable domain DVKVTQSSRYLVKRTGEKVFLECVQDMDHENMFWYRQDPGLGLRLIYFSYDVKMKEKGDIPEGYSVSREKKERFSLILESASTNQTSMYLCASSLAGATYEQYFGPGTRLTVT.

This chain links TRBV30 with TRBJ1-6; 7 nucleotides agree with TRBD1. The CDR3 extends over 16 amino acids. Trimming cost V 2 bases and J 7 bases; bases outside gene matches: 11. CDR1 is GTSNPN, CDR2 SVGIG, per germline (reference sequence). The CDR3 region has the DNA TGTGCCTGGAGTTCAATGCGGGACAGCTCGAATTCACCCCTCCACTTT. As protein: CAWSSMRDSSNSPLHF.

The rearrangement links TRBV7-2 to TRBJ2-1; D perhaps matches TRBD2 (7 bases). V lost 2 bases and J 4 bases, leaving 18 bases between the germline ends. Germline-derived CDR1 and CDR2 are SGHTA and FQGNSA. The CDR3 consists of 17 residues. The CDR3 bases are TGTGCCAGCAGCTTATTGAGGGGGGGAGGTATGTACAATGAGCAGTTCTTC. It yields the protein CASSLLRGGGMYNEQFF. The complete variable domain, with remaining parts taken from reference TRBV7-2 and TRBJ2-1, reads GAGVSQSPSNKVTEKGKDVELRCDPISGHTALYWYRQSLGQGLEFLIYFQGNSAPDKSGLPSDRFSAERTGGSVSTLTIQRTQQEDSAVYLCASSLLRGGGMYNEQFFGPGTRLTVL.

This clone showed up just once. V is TRBV14 and J is TRBJ1-1; 7 bases line up with TRBD1. Germline assignment: CDR1 SGHDN and CDR2 FVKESK. The CDR3 totals 13 residues. The V gene end was trimmed by 4 bases and the J gene end by 7 bases; junction bases not matched to a gene: 6. CDR3 amino acids: CASSLIRQGEAFF. The CDR3 nucleotides are TGTGCCAGCAGCCTCATAAGACAGGGTGAAGCTTTCTTT.